The 27 T cell receptor beta chains in this list originate from one sample, sequenced in a study of cytomegalovirus exposure and HLA in healthy donors. The method was immunoSEQ multiplex PCR; TCRdb's version includes in-frame clones alone and lacks a portion of them. The table shows around 98,000 clones, with about 90% occurring only once. Specimen: PBMCs. All receptors come from a man aged 18-30 years in good health and CMV-seropositive.

The chain carries TRBV7-9 and TRBJ1-2; TRBD1 matches at 7 bases. The CDR3 has 15 amino acids. The trim removed 1 base at V and 6 bases at J, leaving 8 bases unmatched. Per the germline V gene, CDR1 is SEHNR and CDR2 is FQNEAQ (reference sequence). The CDR3 here is CASSLGRQGPHGYTF. CDR3 bases: TGTGCCAGCAGCTTAGGACGACAGGGTCCCCATGGCTACACCTTC.

V gene TRBV5-6 combines with J gene TRBJ1-1; D uncertain. Germline loops: CDR1 SGHDT, CDR2 YYEEEE. The CDR3 is 15 residues long. Deletions cut 0 bases from V and 4 bases from J, with 13 bases between. The CDR3 region is CASSLVSGSITEAFF. The CDR3 DNA reads as TGTGCCAGCAGCTTGGTTTCGGGAAGTATCACTGAAGCTTTCTTT.

The chain couples TRBV27 to TRBJ2-3; TRBD1 is a possible D gene (6 bases). The CDR3 covers 17 residues. V was trimmed by 1 base and J by 1 base, leaving 15 bases between them. Germline V CDR1 and CDR2: MNHEY, SMNVEV (reference sequence). CDR3 DNA sequence: TGTGCCAGCAGTTTATTAGGGGGATTCCGGGGCACAGATACGCAGTATTTT. Translation: CASSLLGGFRGTDTQYF.

The rearrangement links TRBV10-3 to TRBJ1-2, with D uncertain. The CDR3 loop spans 13 amino acids. The germline V gene has CDR1 ENHRY and CDR2 SYGVKD. V lost 4 bases, J lost 6 bases, and 12 bases lay in between. The CDR3 protein is CAISGEYQDGYTF. The CDR3 DNA follows: TGTGCCATCAGTGGTGAGTACCAGGATGGCTACACCTTC.

The chain employs TRBV6-5 and TRBJ2-1; 9 bases line up with TRBD2. Germline CDR1 MNHEY, CDR2 SVGAGI. The CDR3 loop spans 15 amino acids. With V trimmed by 5 bases and J by 5 bases, 7 bases remained unmatched. This chain's CDR3 is CASSTRTSEHNEQFF. CDR3 in DNA: TGTGCCAGCAGTACCCGGACTAGCGAGCACAATGAGCAGTTCTTC.

CDR3 coding DNA: TGTGCCAGCTCACCTAAGACAGGGGAGGATCAGCCCCAGCATTTT. It is translated as CASSPKTGEDQPQHF. This rearrangement joins TRBV18 to TRBJ1-5, with 8 bases lining up with TRBD1. Germline V lookup: CDR1 KGHSH, CDR2 LQKENI. The CDR3 is 15 amino acids. After removal of 3 bases from V and 5 bases from J, the junction contained 6 bases not matched to a gene.

This chain uses TRBV12-1 with TRBJ1-4; TRBD1, the table's D call, lacks a check against the DNA. TRBV12-1 is a pseudogene locus. The CDR3 spans 15 residues. CDR3 sequence reads: CASSKDRDSYEKLFF. In nucleotides, the CDR3 is TGTGCCAGCAGCAAAGACAGGGATTCTTATGAAAAACTGTTTTTT.

The CDR3 here is CASSLSGGPIYEQYF. The CDR3 DNA reads as TGTGCCAGCAGTTTAAGCGGAGGGCCGATTTACGAGCAGTACTTC. This chain links TRBV28 with TRBJ2-7; a possible D gene is TRBD2 (6 bases). CDR1 is MDHEN, CDR2 SYDVKM, per germline. CDR3 length: 15 residues. The V and J ends lost 2 bases and 4 bases respectively, with 15 bases between them.

This rearrangement joins TRBV5-6 to TRBJ1-2, with 7 nucleotides matching TRBD1. This CDR3 comprises 15 residues. Per the germline V gene, CDR1 is SGHDT and CDR2 is YYEEEE. With 4 bases clipped from V and 4 bases from J, the junction kept 10 bases outside the gene matches. CDR3 bases: TGTGCCAGCAGCCCTCAGATTACAGGGGTCTATGGCTACACCTTC. Translated: CASSPQITGVYGYTF.

This clone has a single count. V gene TRBV5-4 combines with J gene TRBJ2-5, with 12 positions matching TRBD2. The V and J ends lost 0 bases and 3 bases, in that order; junction bases with no gene match: 0. CDR3 length: 15 amino acids. In germline, CDR1 is SGHNT, CDR2 YYREEE (reference sequence). The CDR3 nucleotides read TGTGCCAGCAGCTTGGGACTAGCGGGGGAAGAGACCCAGTACTTC. Protein: CASSLGLAGEETQYF.

The chain joins TRBV9 to TRBJ1-2; the match to TRBD1 covers 9 bases. The CDR3 has 15 residues. The V gene's germline CDR1 is SGDLS and CDR2 YYNGEE. The J segment lost 3 bases and the V segment lost 4 bases, leaving 7 bases of the junction unmatched. DNA of the CDR3: TGTGCCAGCAGCCTAACACAGGGGGCAGACTATGGCTACACCTTC. Translation: CASSLTQGADYGYTF.

This clone was seen a few times. The V and J genes are TRBV5-1 and TRBJ2-7; 10 nucleotides match TRBD2. The CDR3 is 18 amino acids. The V and J ends lost 4 bases and 4 bases, in that order; junction bases with no gene match: 17. The germline gives CDR1 SGHRS, CDR2 YFSETQ. CDR3 sequence reads: CASSLTSSRTSGDYEQYF. The CDR3 nucleotides read TGCGCCAGCAGCCTAACCAGCTCCCGGACTAGCGGAGATTACGAGCAGTACTTC. Together with reference TRBV5-1 and TRBJ2-7, the CDR3 gives the full variable domain: KAGVTQTPRYLIKTRGQQVTLSCSPISGHRSVSWYQQTPGQGLQFLFEYFSETQRNKGNFPGRFSGRQFSNSRSEMNVSTLELGDSALYLCASSLTSSRTSGDYEQYFGPGTRLTVT.

This chain joins TRBV5-6 and TRBJ2-5; TRBD1 might be the D (6 bases). CDR3 length equals 16 residues. Deletions cut 1 base from V and 1 base from J, with 14 bases between. CDR1 and CDR2 from the germline V gene are SGHDT and YYEEEE. Written as DNA, the CDR3 is TGTGCCAGCAGCTTGCCCGGAAGGACAGTCCAAGAGACCCAGTACTTC. It translates to CASSLPGRTVQETQYF.

This clone was seen a single time. J is TRBJ2-3 and V is TRBV12-5; the match to TRBD2 covers 7 bases. Germline CDR1 LGHNT, CDR2 FRNRAP. V dropped 1 base and J dropped 2; count of bases not matched to a gene: 9. The length of the CDR3 is 17 residues. The CDR3 reads CASGLDLSGANTDTQYF. As DNA, the CDR3 is TGTGCTAGTGGTTTGGACCTGAGCGGGGCAAACACAGATACGCAGTATTTT.

This clone was detected only a few times. The DNA of the CDR3 is TGTGCCAGCAGTCCAAACCTACAGGAGAGCTCCTACAATGAGCAGTTCTTC. Encoded protein: CASSPNLQESSYNEQFF. The chain combines TRBV28 with TRBJ2-1, with a tentative D call TRBD1 (5 bases). Germline V gene lookup returns CDR1 MDHEN and CDR2 SYDVKM. The CDR3 spans 17 residues. Trimming stripped 5 bases from V and 0 bases from J, with 17 bases between.

The rearrangement uses TRBV9 and TRBJ1-2; 10 bases line up with TRBD1. CDR3 length equals 14 residues. The V segment lost 4 bases and the J segment 6 bases; nucleotides outside the gene matches: 6. Per germline, CDR1 SGDLS and CDR2 YYNGEE. The CDR3 DNA reads as TGTGCCAGCAGCCACGGGGACAGGGGCGATGGCTACACCTTC. Translated, it gives CASSHGDRGDGYTF.

The V and J genes are TRBV5-1 and TRBJ2-1, with 11 bases fitting TRBD2. The germline CDR1 and CDR2 sequences are SGHRS and YFSETQ. The CDR3 extends over 15 amino acids. With V trimmed by 4 bases and J by 4 bases, 4 bases remained unmatched. CDR3: CASSATSGDYNEQFF. In DNA, the CDR3 is TGCGCCAGCAGCGCGACTAGCGGGGATTACAATGAGCAGTTCTTC.

The chain joins TRBV4-1 to TRBJ2-5; 11 bases align to TRBD2. The ends lost 0 bases at V and 4 bases at J; junction bases unmatched: 4. In germline, CDR1 is MGHRA, CDR2 YSYEKL. The CDR3 extends over 16 amino acids. CDR3 sequence (DNA): TGCGCCAGCAGCCAAGATCGACTAGCGGGGAGAGAGACCCAGTACTTC. This translates into CASSQDRLAGRETQYF.

The V and J genes are TRBV7-9 and TRBJ2-7; possibly TRBD1 for D (6 bases). This CDR3 has 13 amino acids. Germline CDR1 SEHNR, CDR2 FQNEAQ (reference sequence). Trimming pared 2 bases from V and 3 bases from J, leaving 8 bases between. The CDR3 protein is CASSLRDNYEQYF. In DNA, the CDR3 is TGTGCCAGCAGCTTAAGGGACAACTACGAGCAGTACTTC.

The rearrangement links TRBV10-3 to TRBJ1-1; TRBD1 might be the D (6 bases). V lost 6 bases, J lost 0 bases, and 14 bases lay in between. The CDR3 spans 15 residues. Per the germline V gene, CDR1 is ENHRY and CDR2 is SYGVKD. CDR3 sequence (DNA): TGTGCCATCAGCGCCATAGGACAGCTGAACACTGAAGCTTTCTTT. It encodes CAISAIGQLNTEAFF.

This chain joins TRBV12-5 and TRBJ2-1; 7 bases align to TRBD1. Unmatched junction bases numbered 4, after V lost 1 base and J lost 4 bases. In germline, CDR1 is LGHNT, CDR2 FRNRAP. The CDR3 extends over 15 amino acids. This CDR3 reads CASGLGDSPYNEQFF. DNA for the CDR3: TGTGCTAGTGGTTTGGGGGACAGCCCGTACAATGAGCAGTTCTTC.

V is TRBV15 and J is TRBJ2-3; TRBD2 matches at 15 bases. Unmatched junction bases numbered 7, after V lost 4 bases and J lost 8 bases. Germline CDR1 LNHNV, CDR2 YYDKDF (reference sequence). This CDR3 has 16 amino acids. The CDR3 sequence is CATSTRTSGGAGTQYF. The CDR3 region has the DNA TGTGCCACCAGCACCAGGACTAGCGGGGGGGCCGGTACGCAGTATTTT.

This clone occurred once. The chain combines TRBV4-1 with TRBJ1-1; D gene uncertain. Germline assignment: CDR1 MGHRA and CDR2 YSYEKL. Trimming removed 1 base from V and 0 bases from J, with 9 bases in between. This CDR3 has 15 amino acids. CDR3 nucleotides: TGCGCCAGCAGCCAAGCAAGACACGTGAACACTGAAGCTTTCTTT. Its protein product is CASSQARHVNTEAFF.

The chain is built from TRBV11-1 and TRBJ2-3; TRBD1 is a possible D gene (6 bases). The CDR3 runs 18 residues. The germline V gene has CDR1 SGHAT and CDR2 FQDESV (reference sequence). The ends were cut back, 5 bases at V and 1 base at J, with 22 bases in the middle. The DNA for the CDR3 is TGTGCCAGCAGCGCGAGGTTTAGTGGGGGCATGGGCACAGATACGCAGTATTTT. This gives the protein CASSARFSGGMGTDTQYF. Combining the CDR3 with reference TRBV11-1 and TRBJ2-3 gives the whole variable domain EAEVAQSPRYKITEKSQAVAFWCDPISGHATLYWYRQILGQGPELLVQFQDESVVDDSQLPKDRFSAERLKGVDSTLKIQPAELGDSAMYLCASSARFSGGMGTDTQYFGPGTRLTVL.

V gene TRBV2 combines with J gene TRBJ2-1; D is perhaps TRBD2 (6 bases). CDR3 length equals 12 residues. Germline V gives CDR1 SNHLY, CDR2 FYNNEI. The V end was cut by 5 bases, the J end by 9 bases, with 11 bases between. CDR3 sequence reads: CASSSRETEQFF. CDR3 sequence (DNA): TGTGCCAGCAGTTCACGGGAGACTGAGCAGTTCTTC.

This chain joins TRBV11-1 and TRBJ2-3; 13 nucleotides align to TRBD2. This CDR3 spans 16 amino acids. Germline CDR1 is SGHAT and CDR2 is FQDESV (reference sequence). The V and J ends lost 5 bases and 6 bases, in that order; junction bases with no gene match: 8. CDR3 bases: TGTGCCAGCAGCCCAGCAAGACTAGCGGGGGGTGATACGCAGTATTTT. Translation gives CASSPARLAGGDTQYF.

This rearrangement joins TRBV28 to TRBJ2-5; the match to TRBD1 covers 7 bases. The CDR3 contains 15 residues. Germline CDR1 MDHEN, CDR2 SYDVKM. The ends lost 5 bases at V and 0 bases at J; junction bases unmatched: 6. CDR3 region: CASSQTGIHQETQYF. The CDR3 DNA is TGTGCCAGCAGTCAGACAGGGATCCACCAAGAGACCCAGTACTTC. The complete variable domain, with remaining parts taken from reference TRBV28 and TRBJ2-5, reads DVKVTQSSRYLVKRTGEKVFLECVQDMDHENMFWYRQDPGLGLRLIYFSYDVKMKEKGDIPEGYSVSREKKERFSLILESASTNQTSMYLCASSQTGIHQETQYFGPGTRLLVL.